These 19 T cell receptor beta chains share one sample of origin, sequenced in a study of CD8 T cells in Susac syndrome. Random hexamers were used to reverse transcribe an amount of 0.5 to 1 ug RNA. One entry per CDR3 protein results from TCRdb running MiXCR on the immunoSEQ multiplex PCR reads. Of around 62,000 distinct CDR3 sequences listed, just over 90% were seen once; the top ten hold roughly 0.2%. Sequenced material: CD8+ T cells from PBMCs. The receptors were gathered from a human donor in good health.

CDR3 amino acids: CASSHHRGNGANVLTF. CDR3 coding DNA: TGTGCCAGCAGCCACCACAGGGGGAACGGGGCCAACGTCCTGACTTTC. The chain has TRBV3-1 and TRBJ2-6, with 8 bases matching TRBD1. This CDR3 has 16 residues. V lost 3 bases to trimming and J lost 4 bases; unmatched junction nucleotides: 5. In germline, CDR1 is LGHDT, CDR2 YNNKEL (reference sequence).

The chain has TRBV9 and TRBJ2-1; D unresolved. The V and J ends lost 4 bases and 5 bases respectively, with 13 bases between them. The CDR3 contains 14 residues. Per the germline V gene, CDR1 is SGDLS and CDR2 is YYNGEE. Here the CDR3 DNA reads TGTGCCAGCAGCCCTGGGGTGCTGGACAATGAGCAGTTCTTC. It specifies CASSPGVLDNEQFF. The full variable domain, in which reference TRBV9 and TRBJ2-1 provide the parts outside the CDR3, is DSGVTQTPKHLITATGQRVTLRCSPRSGDLSVYWYQQSLDQGLQFLIQYYNGEERAKGNILERFSAQQFPDLHSELNLSSLELGDSALYFCASSPGVLDNEQFFGPGTRLTVL.

This clonotype was seen once. The V and J genes are TRBV5-4 and TRBJ2-7; possible D gene TRBD1, 6 bases. This CDR3 is 15 amino acids long. V was pared by 4 bases and J by 3 bases, with 17 bases between. Germline CDR1 and CDR2: SGHNT and YYREEE (reference sequence). As DNA, the CDR3 is TGTGCCAGCAGCCAAGACCGACAGGTGAACTACGAGCAGTACTTC. It codes for CASSQDRQVNYEQYF.

The chain has TRBV4-1 and TRBJ1-5, with D tentatively TRBD1 (5 bases). The germline V and J ends were trimmed by 0 bases and 4 bases, with 13 bases remaining between them. The CDR3 runs 16 residues. Germline V gene data show CDR1 as MGHRA and CDR2 as YSYEKL. The CDR3: CASSQDSTATNQPQHF. For the CDR3, the DNA is TGCGCCAGCAGCCAAGATTCGACAGCGACGAATCAGCCCCAGCATTTT.

The gene calls are TRBV11-2 and TRBJ2-5; the match to TRBD2 covers 10 bases. The CDR3 has 22 amino acids. The J segment lost 2 bases and the V segment lost 2 bases, leaving 23 bases of the junction unmatched. The germline V gene encodes CDR1 SGHAT and CDR2 FQNNGV. The CDR3 bases are TGTGCCAGCAGCTTAACCCGGGCTAGCGGGGGATACGGGGCCCAAATTCAAGAGACCCAGTACTTC. Its protein is CASSLTRASGGYGAQIQETQYF. The entire variable domain, with the rest obtained from reference TRBV11-2 and TRBJ2-5, is as follows: EAGVAQSPRYKIIEKRQSVAFWCNPISGHATLYWYQQILGQGPKLLIQFQNNGVVDDSQLPKDRFSAERLKGVDSTLKIQPAKLEDSAVYLCASSLTRASGGYGAQIQETQYFGPGTRLLVL.

Concerning this clonotype: This CDR3 is missing its conserved last phenylalanine or tryptophan, likely due to a read error. This chain uses TRBV6-1 with TRBJ2-7; D possibly corresponds to TRBD1 (6 bases). Trimming pared 6 bases from V and 3 bases from J, leaving 27 bases between. CDR3 length equals 18 residues. Germline CDR1 MNHNS, CDR2 SASEGT. Written as DNA, the CDR3 is TGTGCCAGCAGGGGGCTCGTGGGGCAGGGGATCCTATTCTACGAGCAGTACCTC. This translates into CASRGLVGQGILFYEQYL.

The sample holds one count of this clonotype. V is TRBV5-1 and J is TRBJ2-7; 7 nucleotides match TRBD1. The length of the CDR3 is 16 residues. Trimming removed 3 bases from V and 5 bases from J; junction bases left unmatched: 14. Germline assignment: CDR1 SGHRS and CDR2 YFSETQ. The CDR3 loop is CASSWGLTGNPDEQYF. The CDR3, as DNA: TGCGCCAGCAGCTGGGGGCTGACAGGGAATCCCGACGAGCAGTACTTC. The variable domain in full, completed from reference TRBV5-1 and TRBJ2-7, reads KAGVTQTPRYLIKTRGQQVTLSCSPISGHRSVSWYQQTPGQGLQFLFEYFSETQRNKGNFPGRFSGRQFSNSRSEMNVSTLELGDSALYLCASSWGLTGNPDEQYFGPGTRLTVT.

The rearrangement uses TRBV27 and TRBJ2-7, with a weak D call TRBD2 (6 bases). The CDR3 length is 13 residues. Trimming took off 6 bases at V and 2 bases at J, with 11 bases between the two ends. Germline assignment: CDR1 MNHEY and CDR2 SMNVEV (reference sequence). The CDR3 region is CASSQEGPYEQYF. CDR3 DNA sequence: TGTGCCAGCAGCCAGGAGGGACCCTACGAGCAGTACTTC.

This chain joins TRBV19 and TRBJ2-1; D perhaps matches TRBD1 (7 bases). V was shortened by 2 bases and J by 3 bases, with 11 bases between the two germline ends. Germline V CDR1 and CDR2: LNHDA, SQIVND (reference sequence). There are 15 residues in the CDR3. CDR3 amino acids: CASSIQGGDYNEQFF. The CDR3 DNA follows: TGTGCCAGTAGTATACAGGGGGGAGACTACAATGAGCAGTTCTTC.

This chain joins TRBV28 and TRBJ1-6; 8 bases map to TRBD1. The CDR3 consists of 13 residues. Germline assignment: CDR1 MDHEN and CDR2 SYDVKM. J was trimmed by 7 bases and V by 8 bases; bases with no gene match: 4. The CDR3 bases are TGTGCCAGCGGGGACAGGACCAATTCACCCCTCCACTTT. Protein sequence: CASGDRTNSPLHF.

The rearrangement links TRBV27 to TRBJ1-1; D perhaps matches TRBD1 (6 bases). The CDR3 extends over 16 amino acids. V was trimmed by 1 base and J by 0 bases, leaving 12 bases between them. Germline-derived CDR1 and CDR2 are MNHEY and SMNVEV (reference sequence). The CDR3 DNA follows: TGTGCCAGCAGTTTATTTCCCAGGGGATTGAACACTGAAGCTTTCTTT. This encodes CASSLFPRGLNTEAFF.

The chain links TRBV19 to TRBJ1-1; D uncertain. The CDR3 is made up of 15 amino acids. CDR1 is LNHDA, CDR2 SQIVND, per germline (reference sequence). Trimming pared 2 bases from V and 1 base from J, leaving 11 bases between. The CDR3 loop is CASSIWARGNTEAFF. The CDR3 nucleotides read TGTGCCAGTAGTATATGGGCGAGAGGGAACACTGAAGCTTTCTTT.

The chain has TRBV6-2 or TRBV6-3 and TRBJ2-2, with a possible D match to TRBD1 (5 bases). V lost 6 bases to trimming and J lost 6 bases, with 14 bases between them. Germline CDR1 MNHEY, CDR2 SVGEGT. The length of the CDR3 is 14 residues. The CDR3 nucleotides are TGTGCCAGCAGCAGCGCCCCAGGGCCCGGGGAGCTGTTTTTT. This encodes CASSSAPGPGELFF.

This clonotype showed up just once. This rearrangement joins TRBV27 to TRBJ2-5; the D gene is possibly TRBD1 (5 bases). The CDR3 sequence is 13 residues long. Germline values: CDR1 MNHEY, CDR2 SMNVEV (reference sequence). The CDR3 coding sequence is TGTGCTCCAGCTAACAGGCAGATAGAGACCCAGTACTTC. Translating gives CAPANRQIETQYF.

V is TRBV7-9 and J is TRBJ1-5; 7 bases agree with TRBD1. The CDR3 length is 14 residues. V lost 4 bases to trimming and J lost 9 bases; unmatched junction nucleotides: 9. Germline V gene sequence: CDR1 SEHNR, CDR2 FQNEAQ (reference sequence). CDR3 nucleotide sequence: TGTGCCAGCAGCTCTGGGACAGTGTTTTGGCCCCAGCATTTT. As protein: CASSSGTVFWPQHF.

This rearrangement joins TRBV28 to TRBJ2-1, with a possible D match to TRBD2 (6 bases). This CDR3 comprises 17 residues. The germline gives CDR1 MDHEN, CDR2 SYDVKM. Trimming pared 4 bases from V and 1 base from J, leaving 17 bases between. As DNA, the CDR3 is TGTGCCAGCAGTTCCCCGGACGAGGGACTTTCCTACAATGAGCAGTTCTTC. Translation gives CASSSPDEGLSYNEQFF.

The chain combines TRBV7-9 with TRBJ2-7, with 8 bases lining up with TRBD1. CDR1 and CDR2 from the germline V gene are SEHNR and FQNEAQ (reference sequence). V was clipped by 0 bases and J by 9 bases; unmatched bases: 10. The CDR3 consists of 15 residues. The CDR3 is CASSLAPKLDRAQYF. DNA of the CDR3: TGTGCCAGCAGCTTAGCCCCCAAATTGGACAGGGCGCAGTACTTC. Variable domain in full (rest from reference TRBV7-9 and TRBJ2-7): DTGVSQNPRHKITKRGQNVTFRCDPISEHNRLYWYRQTLGQGPEFLTYFQNEAQLEKSRLLSDRFSAERPKGSFSTLEIQRTEQGDSAMYLCASSLAPKLDRAQYFGPGTRLTVT.

This sequence joins TRBV4-1 and TRBJ2-7, with unresolved D. The CDR3 is 13 residues long. Germline lookup yields CDR1 MGHRA and CDR2 YSYEKL. V was trimmed by 2 bases and J by 3 bases, leaving 8 bases between them. The CDR3 DNA reads TGCGCCAGCAGCCAACTACTCCTCTACGAGCAGTACTTC. Encoded protein: CASSQLLLYEQYF.

V is TRBV7-8 and J is TRBJ1-4, with D hard to call. CDR1 is SGHVS, CDR2 FQNEAQ, per germline. The CDR3 runs to 13 residues. V lost 6 bases to trimming and J lost 8 bases, with 13 bases between them. This chain's CDR3 is CASSTEFREKLFF. The DNA of the CDR3 is TGTGCCAGCAGTACGGAGTTCAGGGAAAAACTGTTTTTT.